This TCR beta chain was obtained from a study of T cell changes during pregnancy in multiple sclerosis. Trimming took off 2 bases at V and 1 base at J, with 11 bases between the two ends. From germline, CDR1 is MNHEY and CDR2 SVGAGI. The CDR3 sequence is 15 residues long. Some clones are missing from TCRdb's copy, which holds only in-frame ones; the method was immunoSEQ multiplex PCR. In the table there are about 70,000 clones, around nine tenths of which are singletons. The V call is TRBV6-5, the J call TRBJ1-1; unclear D gene. The clonotype comes from a female donor with multiple sclerosis, enrolled in a pregnancy study. Sequences were derived from CD4+ T cells from peripheral blood mononuclear cells, sampled after pregnancy. CDR3 bases: TGTGCCAGCAGTTACAACTTCGCACCGAACACTGAAGCTTTCTTT. Translated, it gives CASSYNFAPNTEAFF.